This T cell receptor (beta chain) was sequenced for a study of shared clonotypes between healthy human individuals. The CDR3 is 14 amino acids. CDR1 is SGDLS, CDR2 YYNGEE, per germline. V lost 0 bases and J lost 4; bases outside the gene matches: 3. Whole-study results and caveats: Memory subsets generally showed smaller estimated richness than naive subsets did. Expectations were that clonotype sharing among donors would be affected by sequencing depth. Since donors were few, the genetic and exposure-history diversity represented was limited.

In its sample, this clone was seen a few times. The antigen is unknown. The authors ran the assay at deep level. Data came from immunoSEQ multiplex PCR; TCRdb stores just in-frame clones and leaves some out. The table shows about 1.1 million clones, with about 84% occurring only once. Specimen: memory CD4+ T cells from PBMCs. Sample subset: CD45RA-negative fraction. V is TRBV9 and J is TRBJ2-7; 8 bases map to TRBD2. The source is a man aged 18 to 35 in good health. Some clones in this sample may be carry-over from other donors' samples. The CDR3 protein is CASSVAGGRYEQYF. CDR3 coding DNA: TGTGCCAGCAGCGTAGCGGGAGGGAGGTACGAGCAGTACTTC. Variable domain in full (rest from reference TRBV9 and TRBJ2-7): DSGVTQTPKHLITATGQRVTLRCSPRSGDLSVYWYQQSLDQGLQFLIQYYNGEERAKGNILERFSAQQFPDLHSELNLSSLELGDSALYFCASSVAGGRYEQYFGPGTRLTVT.